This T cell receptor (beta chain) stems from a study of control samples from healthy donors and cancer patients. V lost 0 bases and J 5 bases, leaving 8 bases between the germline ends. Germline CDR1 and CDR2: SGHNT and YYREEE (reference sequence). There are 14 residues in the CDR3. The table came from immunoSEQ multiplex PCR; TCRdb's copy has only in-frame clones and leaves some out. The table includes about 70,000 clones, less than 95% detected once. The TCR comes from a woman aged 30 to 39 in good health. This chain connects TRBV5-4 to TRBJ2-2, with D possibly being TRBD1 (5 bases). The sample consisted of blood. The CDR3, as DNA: TGTGCCAGCAGCTTGGAAGGGGCTACCGGGGAGCTGTTTTTT. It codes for CASSLEGATGELFF.